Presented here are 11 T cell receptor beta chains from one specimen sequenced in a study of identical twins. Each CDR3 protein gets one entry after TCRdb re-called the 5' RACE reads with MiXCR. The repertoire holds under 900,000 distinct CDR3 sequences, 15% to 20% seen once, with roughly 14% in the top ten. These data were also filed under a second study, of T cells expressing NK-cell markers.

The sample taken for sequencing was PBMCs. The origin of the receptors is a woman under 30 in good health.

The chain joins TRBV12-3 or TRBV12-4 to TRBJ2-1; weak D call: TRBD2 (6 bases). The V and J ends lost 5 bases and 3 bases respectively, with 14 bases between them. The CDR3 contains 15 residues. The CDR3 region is CASSKGGPLYNEQFF. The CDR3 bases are TGTGCCAGCAGTAAAGGAGGGCCTCTCTACAATGAGCAGTTCTTC.

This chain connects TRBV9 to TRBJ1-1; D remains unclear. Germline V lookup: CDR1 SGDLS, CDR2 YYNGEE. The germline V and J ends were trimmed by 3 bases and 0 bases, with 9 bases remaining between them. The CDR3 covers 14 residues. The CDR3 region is CASSASSMNTEAFF. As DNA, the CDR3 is TGTGCCAGCAGCGCGAGCTCTATGAACACTGAAGCTTTCTTT.

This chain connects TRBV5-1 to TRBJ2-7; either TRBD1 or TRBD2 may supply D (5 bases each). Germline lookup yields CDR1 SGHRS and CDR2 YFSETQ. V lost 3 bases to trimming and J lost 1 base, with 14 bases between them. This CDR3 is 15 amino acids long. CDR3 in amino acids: CASSSTPGRSYEQYF. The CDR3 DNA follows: TGCGCCAGCAGCTCCACCCCGGGACGATCCTACGAGCAGTACTTC.

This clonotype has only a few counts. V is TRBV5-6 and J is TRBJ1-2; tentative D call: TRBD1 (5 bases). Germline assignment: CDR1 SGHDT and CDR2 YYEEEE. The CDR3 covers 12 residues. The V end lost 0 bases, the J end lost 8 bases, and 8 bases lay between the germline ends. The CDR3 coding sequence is TGTGCCAGCAGCTTGGGGGGCCCGGGCTACACCTTC. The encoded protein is CASSLGGPGYTF. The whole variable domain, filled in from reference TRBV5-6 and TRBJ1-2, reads DAGVTQSPTHLIKTRGQQVTLRCSPKSGHDTVSWYQQALGQGPQFIFQYYEEEERQRGNFPDRFSGHQFPNYSSELNVNALLLGDSALYLCASSLGGPGYTFGSGTRLTVV.

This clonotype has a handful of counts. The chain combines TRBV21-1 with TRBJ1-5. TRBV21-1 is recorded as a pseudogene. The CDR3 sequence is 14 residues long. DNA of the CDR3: TGTGCCAGCAGCATGAGAGGTAGCAATCAGCCCCAGCATTTT. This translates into CASSMRGSNQPQHF.

The CDR3 DNA reads as TGCGCCAGCAGCCTCACCGGGACAGGGGGCGTCTTTGGCACTGAAGCTTTCTTT. Residues: CASSLTGTGGVFGTEAFF. The chain joins TRBV5-1 to TRBJ1-1; 12 nucleotides match TRBD1. Germline V gene sequence: CDR1 SGHRS, CDR2 YFSETQ. With 4 bases clipped from V and 4 bases from J, the junction kept 14 bases outside the gene matches. The CDR3 spans 18 residues.

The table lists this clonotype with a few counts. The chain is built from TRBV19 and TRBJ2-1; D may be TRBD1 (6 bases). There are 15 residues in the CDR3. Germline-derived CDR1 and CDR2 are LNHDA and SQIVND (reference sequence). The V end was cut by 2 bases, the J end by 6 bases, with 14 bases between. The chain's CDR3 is CASSILQGIGNEQFF. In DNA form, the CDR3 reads TGTGCCAGTAGTATATTGCAGGGGATAGGCAATGAGCAGTTCTTC.

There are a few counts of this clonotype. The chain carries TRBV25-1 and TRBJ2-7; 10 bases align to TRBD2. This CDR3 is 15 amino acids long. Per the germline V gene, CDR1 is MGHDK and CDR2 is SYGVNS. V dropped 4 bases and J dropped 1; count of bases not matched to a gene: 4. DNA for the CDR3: TGTGCCAGCAGTGCGAGGGGACTAGCGTCCTACGAGCAGTACTTC. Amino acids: CASSARGLASYEQYF.

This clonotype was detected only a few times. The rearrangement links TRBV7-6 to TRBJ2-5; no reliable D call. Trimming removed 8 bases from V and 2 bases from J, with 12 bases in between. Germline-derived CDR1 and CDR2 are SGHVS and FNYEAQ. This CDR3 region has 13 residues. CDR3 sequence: CASAPMRQETQYF. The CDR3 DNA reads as TGTGCCAGCGCCCCGATGCGGCAAGAGACCCAGTACTTC.

CDR3 coding DNA: TGTGCCAGCAGTCAGCGGACAGACTTACGAGGGCCCTACGAGCAGTACTTC. Protein: CASSQRTDLRGPYEQYF. The V call is TRBV27, the J call TRBJ2-7; weak D call: TRBD1 (6 bases). V was pared by 5 bases and J by 2 bases, with 22 bases between. In germline, CDR1 is MNHEY, CDR2 SMNVEV (reference sequence). The CDR3 has 17 amino acids.

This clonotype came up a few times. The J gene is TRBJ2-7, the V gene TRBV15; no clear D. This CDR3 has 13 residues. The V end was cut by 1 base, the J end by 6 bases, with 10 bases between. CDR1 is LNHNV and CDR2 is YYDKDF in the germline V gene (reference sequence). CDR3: CATSRAPWVEQYF. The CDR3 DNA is TGTGCCACCAGCAGAGCCCCATGGGTCGAGCAGTACTTC.